This T cell receptor beta chain was documented in a study of blood T cell repertoires in COVID-19. As for the study in general: COVID-19 samples collected from the United States, Italy and Spain covered acute and convalescent phases. T cells, B-cell-depleted T cells, or PBMCs provided the cDNA or gDNA that served as material.

V lost 6 bases, J lost 8 bases, and 16 bases lay in between. Germline assignment: CDR1 MNHEY and CDR2 SMNVEV (reference sequence). The CDR3 totals 14 residues. As handled by the study authors: Amplifying reference gene primers gave estimates of nucleated cell counts. Only in-frame clones appear in the TCRdb table, and some are missing; sequencing was by immunoSEQ multiplex PCR. The DNA gave D and trimming, while V, J and clone size come from that table. In the table there are 150,000 to 200,000 clones, approximately 73% of which are singletons. Enrollees, about 18 to 100 years old, lived in 24 US areas.

Sequenced material: PBMCs or T cells enriched from blood (not recorded which). J is TRBJ1-4 and V is TRBV27, with D hard to call. This clonotype was obtained from a woman between 45 and 60 years old with acute COVID-19. The CDR3 DNA reads TGTGCCAGCAGGCTCGCATCCGCGGGGGAAAAACTGTTTTTT. Protein product: CASRLASAGEKLFF. Using reference TRBV27 and TRBJ1-4 for the parts outside the CDR3, the full variable domain is EAQVTQNPRYLITVTGKKLTVTCSQNMNHEYMSWYRQDPGLGLRQIYYSMNVEVTDKGDVPEGYKVSRKEKRNFPLILESPSPNQTSLYFCASRLASAGEKLFFGSGTQLSVL.